Shown below are 32 T cell receptor beta chains from a single sample sequenced in a study of early T cells in non-severe SARS-CoV-2 infection. TCRdb reprocessed the 5' RACE reads with MiXCR, giving one entry per CDR3 protein. In the table there are 55,000 to 80,000 distinct CDR3 sequences, over 10% of which are singletons. This specimen consisted of whole blood, obtained at baseline. These TCRs come from an adult who was a healthcare worker with PCR-confirmed SARS-CoV-2 infection or an uninfected control (not recorded which).

The chain joins TRBV28 to TRBJ2-3; no clear D gene. V dropped 2 bases and J dropped 5 bases, with 17 bases sitting between them. The length of the CDR3 is 16 residues. The germline gives CDR1 MDHEN, CDR2 SYDVKM. The CDR3 reads CASSLSSGSRLDTQYF. DNA for the CDR3: TGTGCCAGCAGTTTAAGTTCGGGTAGCCGGTTAGATACGCAGTATTTT.

The chain uses TRBV4-3 and TRBJ2-3, with TRBD1 matching 8 bases. V trimming: 5 bases; J trimming: 4 bases; junction bases outside the gene matches: 2. Germline loops: CDR1 LGHNA, CDR2 YSLEER. The CDR3 contains 13 residues. The DNA for the CDR3 is TGCGCCAGCAGCGAACAGGGGGCAGATACGCAGTATTTT. Translation: CASSEQGADTQYF.

This clonotype occurred a few times. The chain couples TRBV27 to TRBJ2-7; D is perhaps TRBD1 or TRBD2 (6 bases each). This CDR3 spans 17 amino acids. The V end lost 7 bases, the J end lost 2 bases, and 24 bases lay between the germline ends. The germline gives CDR1 MNHEY, CDR2 SMNVEV (reference sequence). The CDR3 DNA reads TGTGCCAGCAAGAGCCCCATCGGGTACGGGGGCACCTACGAGCAGTACTTC. Amino acid sequence: CASKSPIGYGGTYEQYF.

The chain carries TRBV9 and TRBJ2-3; D not certain. The germline CDR1 and CDR2 sequences are SGDLS and YYNGEE. The CDR3 is 15 amino acids. V lost 4 bases to trimming and J lost 1 base, with 13 bases between them. Written as DNA, the CDR3 is TGTGCCAGCAGCCCCTCCGGATCGGGCACAGATACGCAGTATTTT. Its translation is CASSPSGSGTDTQYF. The full variable domain, its missing parts supplied by reference TRBV9 and TRBJ2-3, is DSGVTQTPKHLITATGQRVTLRCSPRSGDLSVYWYQQSLDQGLQFLIQYYNGEERAKGNILERFSAQQFPDLHSELNLSSLELGDSALYFCASSPSGSGTDTQYFGPGTRLTVL.

Here the CDR3 reads CASGTNTGELFF. The CDR3 DNA is TGTGCTTCCGGGACGAACACCGGGGAGCTGTTTTTT. The chain carries TRBV10-3 and TRBJ2-2; possible D gene TRBD2, 5 bases. The CDR3 has 12 residues. Germline V gene sequence: CDR1 ENHRY, CDR2 SYGVKD.

V and J are TRBV13 and TRBJ1-1; unclear D gene. The germline V gene encodes CDR1 PRHDT and CDR2 FYEKMQ (reference sequence). Trimming cost V 5 bases and J 4 bases, with 20 bases left between them. The CDR3 spans 16 residues. As DNA, the CDR3 is TGTGCCAGCAGCCACGCGGCGGCCCCGCTGGTCACTGAAGCTTTCTTT. It yields the protein CASSHAAAPLVTEAFF.

This CDR3 is CASSYSAGAHGYTF. CDR3 nucleotide sequence: TGTGCCAGCAGTTACTCGGCAGGGGCACACGGCTACACCTTC. The V and J genes are TRBV6-5 and TRBJ1-2; possibly TRBD1 for D (6 bases). Trimming removed 0 bases at V and 8 bases at J, with 13 bases between. CDR3 size: 14 residues. Germline V gives CDR1 MNHEY, CDR2 SVGAGI.

The rearrangement uses TRBV20-1 and TRBJ1-1; possibly TRBD1 for D (5 bases). The CDR3 totals 14 residues. V lost 0 bases, J lost 0 bases, and 8 bases lay in between. Germline CDR1 reads DFQATT; CDR2 reads SNEGSKA (reference sequence). In DNA form, the CDR3 reads TGCAGTGCTAGAGATCAGGGTTTGAACACTGAAGCTTTCTTT. Translation: CSARDQGLNTEAFF.

This clonotype occurred a few times. CDR3 nucleotide sequence: TGCGCCAGCAGCCAAGATACGGGAGTCGGCACCGGGGAGCTGTTTTTT. Translating gives CASSQDTGVGTGELFF. The chain links TRBV4-3 to TRBJ2-2, with a weak D call TRBD2 (6 bases). Per the germline V gene, CDR1 is LGHNA and CDR2 is YSLEER. The CDR3 covers 16 residues. V was cut by 0 bases and J by 4 bases, with 12 bases left in between.

This clonotype has just a few counts. The chain employs TRBV20-1 and TRBJ1-5; D call uncertain. The germline CDR1 and CDR2 sequences are DFQATT and SNEGSKA (reference sequence). The V end was cut by 1 base, the J end by 7 bases, with 8 bases between. There are 12 residues in the CDR3. CDR3 in amino acids: CSARVGSQPQHF. In nucleotides, the CDR3 is TGCAGTGCTAGAGTAGGGTCACAGCCCCAGCATTTT.

V is TRBV20-1 and J is TRBJ2-2; D call uncertain. CDR1 is DFQATT and CDR2 is SNEGSKA in the germline V gene (reference sequence). Deletions cut 1 base from V and 1 base from J, with 7 bases between. The CDR3 contains 14 residues. DNA for the CDR3: TGCAGTGCTAGAGGGCGCAGGAACACCGGGGAGCTGTTTTTT. Translating gives CSARGRRNTGELFF.

This clonotype has just one count. The rearrangement uses TRBV12-3 or TRBV12-4 and TRBJ1-2; no firm D call. The CDR3 is 14 residues long. V gave up 5 bases and J gave up 6 bases, with 16 bases separating them. The DNA of the CDR3 is TGTGCCAGCAGTCCCGAAGGAAGAGGGAATGGCTACACCTTC. This codes for CASSPEGRGNGYTF.

The chain is built from TRBV28 and TRBJ2-1, with no clear D. Looked up from germline, CDR1 is MDHEN and CDR2 is SYDVKM. This CDR3 contains 17 residues. The V gene lost 4 bases and the J gene lost 4 bases, with 20 bases spanning the gap. CDR3 loop: CASSSRYTDRDYNEQFF. The CDR3 nucleotides read TGTGCCAGCAGTTCGAGGTACACAGACCGCGATTACAATGAGCAGTTCTTC.

V usage is TRBV6-5 and J usage is TRBJ2-7, with D possibly TRBD2 on 5 matching bases. CDR3 length equals 14 residues. Germline V lookup: CDR1 MNHEY, CDR2 SVGAGI. Trimming cost V 0 bases and J 6 bases, with 12 bases left between them. The CDR3 is CASSYSGAGGEQYF. The CDR3 DNA is TGTGCCAGCAGTTACTCGGGAGCCGGTGGCGAGCAGTACTTC.

The J gene is TRBJ2-1, the V gene TRBV6-5; D possibly corresponds to TRBD2 (6 bases). The V gene's germline CDR1 is MNHEY and CDR2 SVGAGI. Trimming shortened V by 4 bases and J by 8 bases, and 12 bases separated the two germline ends. The CDR3 is made up of 13 amino acids. The CDR3 DNA sequence: TGTGCCAGCAGTTGGAGGGGTTTCGATGAGCAGTTCTTC. Residues: CASSWRGFDEQFF.

This clonotype has just a few counts. The gene calls are TRBV5-4 and TRBJ2-2; either TRBD1 or TRBD2 may fit D (6 bases each). This CDR3 contains 16 residues. Per germline, CDR1 SGHNT and CDR2 YYREEE (reference sequence). Trimming cost V 6 bases and J 2 bases, with 17 bases left between them. The CDR3 loop reads CASTQGGRSNTGELFF. CDR3 DNA sequence: TGTGCCAGCACCCAAGGGGGGCGGTCAAACACCGGGGAGCTGTTTTTT.

This clonotype was seen a handful of times. The gene calls are TRBV7-2 and TRBJ2-7; no clear D. Germline CDR1 reads SGHTA; CDR2 reads FQGNSA. The ends were cut back, 5 bases at V and 0 bases at J, with 11 bases in the middle. This CDR3 has 14 residues. The CDR3 nucleotides are TGTGCCAGCAGCCCGAGGACGATCTCCTACGAGCAGTACTTC. Encoded protein: CASSPRTISYEQYF.

There are a few counts of this clonotype. This rearrangement joins TRBV12-3 or TRBV12-4 to TRBJ2-3; possible D gene TRBD2, 6 bases. V was trimmed by 4 bases and J by 2 bases, leaving 13 bases between them. The CDR3 sequence is 15 residues long. CDR3 residues: CASSYSGAYTDTQYF. CDR3 in DNA: TGTGCCAGCAGTTATAGCGGAGCCTACACAGATACGCAGTATTTT.

This clonotype came up many times. The CDR3 loop reads CASSQEGGRGYTF. The DNA of the CDR3 is TGCGCCAGCAGCCAGGAAGGGGGTCGCGGCTACACCTTC. The V call is TRBV4-1, the J call TRBJ1-2; TRBD1 might be the D (6 bases). This CDR3 has 13 amino acids. Deletions cut 3 bases from V and 8 bases from J, with 13 bases between. From germline, CDR1 is MGHRA and CDR2 YSYEKL.

There are a few counts of this clonotype. The V call is TRBV3-1, the J call TRBJ2-2, with 9 bases that match TRBD2. This CDR3 is 20 amino acids long. V was pared by 1 base and J by 0 bases, with 12 bases of the junction left unmatched. The germline V gene encodes CDR1 LGHDT and CDR2 YNNKEL (reference sequence). DNA for the CDR3: TGTGCCAGCAGCCAAGGGCGGATACTGACTAGCGGACCGAACACCGGGGAGCTGTTTTTT. As protein: CASSQGRILTSGPNTGELFF.

The V and J genes are TRBV6-2 or TRBV6-3 and TRBJ1-5; possible D gene TRBD1, 5 bases. The V and J ends lost 2 bases and 6 bases respectively, with 17 bases between them. The germline CDR1 and CDR2 sequences are MNHEY and SVGEGT. This CDR3 is built from 16 residues. The DNA for the CDR3 is TGTGCCAGCAGTTACAGCCCCGGGGGATCGGGTCAGCCCCAGCATTTT. Amino acids: CASSYSPGGSGQPQHF.

This clonotype was counted between two and nine times. The V gene is TRBV6-1, the J gene TRBJ2-7, with a tentative D call TRBD1 (5 bases). Trimming removed 7 bases at V and 2 bases at J, with 15 bases between. In germline, CDR1 is MNHNS, CDR2 SASEGT. The CDR3 covers 14 residues. CDR3 loop: CASNFRQTPYEQYF. CDR3 sequence (DNA): TGTGCCAGCAATTTTAGACAGACCCCCTACGAGCAGTACTTC.

CDR3 loop: CASRTGPNQPQHF. The CDR3, as DNA: TGTGCCAGCAGGACAGGGCCAAATCAGCCCCAGCATTTT. The rearrangement uses TRBV7-8 and TRBJ1-5, with 7 bases identical to TRBD1. This CDR3 comprises 13 residues. Trimming took 6 bases from V and 4 from J; bases not matched to a gene: 3. Germline CDR1 reads SGHVS; CDR2 reads FQNEAQ. Using reference TRBV7-8 and TRBJ1-5 for the parts outside the CDR3, the full variable domain is GAGVSQSPRYKVAKRGQDVALRCDPISGHVSLFWYQQALGQGPEFLTYFQNEAQLDKSGLPSDRFFAERPEGSVSTLKIQRTQQEDSAVYLCASRTGPNQPQHFGDGTRLSIL.

At least ten counts were recorded for this clonotype. The gene calls are TRBV5-1 and TRBJ1-2; a possible D gene is TRBD1 (6 bases). Germline V gene sequence: CDR1 SGHRS, CDR2 YFSETQ. With 4 bases removed from V and 7 bases from J, the gap between germline ends came to 29 bases. This CDR3 comprises 18 residues. The CDR3 region has the DNA TGCGCCAGCAGCACGCTTGGACAGTCAGCCGGGGAAAATCTTGGCTACACCTTC. Its translation: CASSTLGQSAGENLGYTF.

This clonotype was seen only a few times. The rearrangement uses TRBV25-1 and TRBJ2-7; D is perhaps TRBD1 (6 bases). CDR1 is MGHDK and CDR2 is SYGVNS in the germline V gene. The CDR3 totals 13 residues. Trimming removed 7 bases at V and 2 bases at J, with 12 bases between. The CDR3 reads CASISGQTYEQYF. The DNA for the CDR3 is TGTGCCAGCATCTCGGGACAAACCTACGAGCAGTACTTC.

Only a few counts were recorded for this clonotype. The chain is built from TRBV29-1 and TRBJ2-1; no firm D call. Germline V lookup: CDR1 SQVTM, CDR2 ANQGSEA. The CDR3 runs to 13 residues. Trimming took 6 bases from V and 5 from J, leaving 14 bases between them. DNA for the CDR3: TGCAGCGTCGAATCGTGGCAGAACAATGAGCAGTTCTTC. This translates into CSVESWQNNEQFF.

The chain carries TRBV7-9 and TRBJ1-1; D ambiguous. Germline CDR1 SEHNR, CDR2 FQNEAQ (reference sequence). Trimming left V 0 bases short and J 1 base short, with 6 bases between. CDR3 length: 14 residues. CDR3 region: CASSLAQGNTEAFF. For the CDR3, the DNA is TGTGCCAGCAGCTTAGCGCAAGGGAACACTGAAGCTTTCTTT. Based on the CDR3 plus reference TRBV7-9 and TRBJ1-1, the full variable domain is DTGVSQNPRHKITKRGQNVTFRCDPISEHNRLYWYRQTLGQGPEFLTYFQNEAQLEKSRLLSDRFSAERPKGSFSTLEIQRTEQGDSAMYLCASSLAQGNTEAFFGQGTRLTVV.

This clonotype has only a few counts. The chain couples TRBV11-2 to TRBJ2-7; D gene unclear. Trimming left V 5 bases short and J 4 bases short, with 15 bases between. The V gene's germline CDR1 is SGHAT and CDR2 FQNNGV. This CDR3 has 14 amino acids. The CDR3 here is CASSPTELIYEQYF. As DNA, the CDR3 is TGTGCCAGCAGCCCCACGGAATTGATTTACGAGCAGTACTTC. Based on the CDR3 plus reference TRBV11-2 and TRBJ2-7, the full variable domain is EAGVAQSPRYKIIEKRQSVAFWCNPISGHATLYWYQQILGQGPKLLIQFQNNGVVDDSQLPKDRFSAERLKGVDSTLKIQPAKLEDSAVYLCASSPTELIYEQYFGPGTRLTVT.

This clonotype has only a few counts. V and J are TRBV25-1 and TRBJ2-2; D tentatively fits TRBD1 or TRBD2 (5 bases each). The germline gives CDR1 MGHDK, CDR2 SYGVNS. The CDR3 runs 15 residues. The V end lost 3 bases, the J end lost 3 bases, and 11 bases lay between the germline ends. The chain's CDR3 is CASSDSGRDTGELFF. CDR3 DNA: TGTGCCAGCAGTGATTCAGGGAGAGACACCGGGGAGCTGTTTTTT. Variable domain in full (rest from reference TRBV25-1 and TRBJ2-2): EADIYQTPRYLVIGTGKKITLECSQTMGHDKMYWYQQDPGMELHLIHYSYGVNSTEKGDLSSESTVSRIRTEHFPLTLESARPSHTSQYLCASSDSGRDTGELFFGEGSRLTVL.

The chain has TRBV7-2 and TRBJ2-3, with 7 bases identical to TRBD1. V shed 6 bases and J 5 bases; nucleotides not matched to a gene: 14. CDR1 SGHTA and CDR2 FQGNSA come from the germline V gene. The CDR3 consists of 16 residues. The CDR3 region has the DNA TGTGCCAGCAGTTATGGACCGGGACAGAGGGGAGATACGCAGTATTTT. As protein: CASSYGPGQRGDTQYF.

This clonotype was seen repeatedly, ten times or more. The chain links TRBV7-6 to TRBJ2-1; TRBD2 is a possible D gene (7 bases). V was clipped by 3 bases and J by 6 bases, with 15 bases between them. Germline loops: CDR1 SGHVS, CDR2 FNYEAQ. This CDR3 spans 15 amino acids. The chain's CDR3 is CASSLGASGANEQFF. The CDR3 nucleotides read TGTGCCAGCAGCTTGGGGGCTAGCGGAGCCAATGAGCAGTTCTTC.

V usage is TRBV7-9 and J usage is TRBJ1-1, with D possibly TRBD1 on 5 matching bases. CDR1 is SEHNR and CDR2 is FQNEAQ in the germline V gene (reference sequence). The CDR3 loop spans 13 amino acids. Trimming removed 6 bases from V and 3 bases from J, with 11 bases in between. The CDR3 DNA is TGTGCCAGCAGTGCAGTGGGGGACACTGAAGCTTTCTTT. This sequence encodes CASSAVGDTEAFF.